Each of the 27 T cell receptor beta chains below was sequenced from the same sample in a study of T cell repertoires in cytomegalovirus infection. TCRdb reanalysed the reads using MiXCR and keeps one entry per CDR3 protein. The sample has some 940,000 distinct CDR3 sequences, approximately 31% seen once. Their cognate antigens are unknown. Sequences were derived from cultured CD8+ T cells from PBMCs, sampled from culture after CMV antigen stimulation. Every receptor here comes from a human donor in good health (CMV status not recorded). Some clones in this sample may be carry-over from other donors' samples.

This clonotype was seen a few times. The V gene is TRBV5-1, the J gene TRBJ2-3; D remains unclear. Trimming stripped 0 bases from V and 2 bases from J, with 13 bases between. CDR3 length: 16 residues. Germline CDR1 SGHRS, CDR2 YFSETQ. CDR3 nucleotides: TGCGCCAGCAGCTTGGAAGGGAATCTCTTCACAGATACGCAGTATTTT. This gives the protein CASSLEGNLFTDTQYF.

The V gene is TRBV28, the J gene TRBJ2-3; perhaps TRBD2 as D (5 bases). V gave up 4 bases and J gave up 2 bases, with 13 bases separating them. This CDR3 has 15 amino acids. The germline gives CDR1 MDHEN, CDR2 SYDVKM. The CDR3 region is CASSYEEGATDTQYF. For the CDR3, the DNA is TGTGCCAGCAGTTATGAAGAGGGCGCCACAGATACGCAGTATTTT. The whole variable domain, remainder taken from reference TRBV28 and TRBJ2-3, is DVKVTQSSRYLVKRTGEKVFLECVQDMDHENMFWYRQDPGLGLRLIYFSYDVKMKEKGDIPEGYSVSREKKERFSLILESASTNQTSMYLCASSYEEGATDTQYFGPGTRLTVL.

This sequence joins TRBV4-1 and TRBJ2-7; D assignment may be TRBD1 or TRBD2 (5 bases each). This CDR3 comprises 16 residues. Looked up from germline, CDR1 is MGHRA and CDR2 is YSYEKL. Trimming took 0 bases from V and 0 from J, leaving 12 bases between them. In DNA form, the CDR3 reads TGCGCCAGCAGCCAAGATGGGTCTGGGGGCTCCTACGAGCAGTACTTC. This encodes CASSQDGSGGSYEQYF.

This chain connects TRBV12-3 or TRBV12-4 to TRBJ1-1; 8 bases are shared with TRBD1. V dropped 6 bases and J dropped 1; count of bases not matched to a gene: 7. The CDR3 is 15 residues long. The CDR3 DNA is TGTGCCAGCAGCCCGGACAGGGACTGGAACACTGAAGCTTTCTTT. Translation: CASSPDRDWNTEAFF.

This sequence joins TRBV7-4 and TRBJ2-2; 12 positions agree with TRBD1. The V gene's germline CDR1 is SGHVT and CDR2 SQSDAQ. The CDR3 runs 15 residues. V trimming: 8 bases; J trimming: 4 bases; junction bases outside the gene matches: 5. The CDR3 region has the DNA TGTGCCAGCGGGACAGGGGGCGTCGTCACCGGGGAGCTGTTTTTT. Protein product: CASGTGGVVTGELFF.

A remark on this clonotype: The conserved closing phenylalanine or tryptophan is absent in this CDR3, likely reflecting a read error. The rearrangement joins TRBV7-6 to TRBJ1-1, with D perhaps matching TRBD1 (5 bases). The CDR3 length is 14 residues. The V end was cut by 8 bases, the J end by 1 base, with 14 bases between. Per germline, CDR1 SGHVS and CDR2 FNYEAQ. The chain's CDR3 is CASGGGGRNTEAFL. As DNA, the CDR3 is TGTGCCAGCGGTGGGGGAGGGCGGAACACTGAAGCTTTCCTT.

This clonotype has a handful of counts. This sequence joins TRBV14 and TRBJ2-3; 14 bases line up with TRBD2. J gave up 5 bases and V 4 bases, and 8 bases lay outside the gene matches. The germline V gene has CDR1 SGHDN and CDR2 FVKESK. The CDR3 totals 17 residues. This CDR3 reads CASSPLTSGGAKDTQYF. The DNA of the CDR3 is TGTGCCAGCAGCCCCCTGACTAGCGGGGGGGCGAAAGATACGCAGTATTTT.

The rearrangement links TRBV15 to TRBJ2-1, with 13 nucleotides matching TRBD2. Germline values: CDR1 LNHNV, CDR2 YYDKDF (reference sequence). The CDR3 consists of 15 residues. V lost 5 bases to trimming and J lost 9 bases; unmatched junction nucleotides: 7. The CDR3 region has the DNA TGTGCCACCAGCGGGACTAGCGGGGAGTTTGGTGAGCAGTTCTTC. It yields the protein CATSGTSGEFGEQFF. Full variable domain (rest looked up from reference TRBV15 and TRBJ2-1): DAMVIQNPRYQVTQFGKPVTLSCSQTLNHNVMYWYQQKSSQAPKLLFHYYDKDFNNEADTPDNFQSRRPNTSFCFLDIRSPGLGDTAMYLCATSGTSGEFGEQFFGPGTRLTVL.

The V gene is TRBV9, the J gene TRBJ2-1; D is possibly TRBD2 (6 bases). The germline V gene has CDR1 SGDLS and CDR2 YYNGEE. Trimming left V 0 bases short and J 2 bases short, with 18 bases between. This CDR3 has 18 amino acids. The chain's CDR3 is CASSVGDGGVSTYNEQFF. DNA for the CDR3: TGTGCCAGCAGCGTAGGAGACGGGGGAGTTTCCACCTACAATGAGCAGTTCTTC.

In its sample, this clonotype was seen a few times. The chain carries TRBV7-2 and TRBJ2-1; D assignment may be TRBD1 or TRBD2 (5 bases each). Looked up from germline, CDR1 is SGHTA and CDR2 is FQGNSA. Trimming removed 7 bases from V and 0 bases from J, with 13 bases in between. The CDR3 consists of 15 residues. CDR3 nucleotides: TGTGCCAGCACCCTATGGGACGACTCCTACAATGAGCAGTTCTTC. Translation gives CASTLWDDSYNEQFF.

V is TRBV7-8 and J is TRBJ2-7, with 10 bases matching TRBD1. The trim removed 5 bases at V and 5 bases at J, leaving 9 bases unmatched. The CDR3 extends over 15 amino acids. CDR1 and CDR2 (germline): SGHVS, FQNEAQ. The CDR3 nucleotides are TGTGCCAGCAGCCAACCCGGGACAGGGGATGACGAGCAGTACTTC. Translated, it gives CASSQPGTGDDEQYF.

V gene TRBV11-2 combines with J gene TRBJ1-4; a weak D match, TRBD1 (5 bases). The CDR3 sequence is 14 residues long. Trimming took off 5 bases at V and 4 bases at J, with 11 bases between the two ends. Germline lookup yields CDR1 SGHAT and CDR2 FQNNGV. CDR3 DNA: TGTGCCAGCAGCCCGGGACTGCTTAATGAAAAACTGTTTTTT. Its protein product is CASSPGLLNEKLFF.

This clonotype was detected ten times or more. The chain uses TRBV15 and TRBJ2-7; weak D call: TRBD2 (5 bases). Germline CDR1 LNHNV, CDR2 YYDKDF (reference sequence). The CDR3 spans 15 residues. Between the trimmed V and J ends, which lost 0 bases and 0 bases, there was a span of 9 bases. CDR3 sequence (DNA): TGTGCCACCAGCAGAGATCCGGGGTTCTCCTACGAGCAGTACTTC. As protein: CATSRDPGFSYEQYF.

This clonotype was detected a few times. The V and J genes are TRBV19 and TRBJ2-1, with a possible D match to TRBD1 (5 bases). The CDR3 contains 16 residues. Germline CDR1 is LNHDA and CDR2 is SQIVND (reference sequence). V was clipped by 2 bases and J by 1 base, with 12 bases between them. The CDR3 loop reads CASSISTGLSYNEQFF. As DNA, the CDR3 is TGTGCCAGTAGTATATCTACAGGCCTATCCTACAATGAGCAGTTCTTC.

The V call is TRBV6-5, the J call TRBJ2-2; D gene uncertain. Trimming removed 6 bases at V and 3 bases at J, with 5 bases between. The CDR3 runs 12 residues. The germline gives CDR1 MNHEY, CDR2 SVGAGI. CDR3 sequence (DNA): TGTGCCAGCAGGCGGTACACCGGGGAGCTGTTTTTT. Translated, it gives CASRRYTGELFF.

The CDR3 coding sequence is TGTGCCAGCAGCCACGGGGGTGCCCATGGCTACACCTTC. Residues: CASSHGGAHGYTF. The J gene is TRBJ1-2, the V gene TRBV6-5, with TRBD1 as a possible D gene (5 bases). Germline V gene sequence: CDR1 MNHEY, CDR2 SVGAGI. The CDR3 loop spans 13 amino acids. V gave up 6 bases and J gave up 6 bases, with 14 bases separating them.

This sequence joins TRBV5-1 and TRBJ1-4, with D perhaps matching TRBD1 (5 bases). The CDR3 runs to 14 residues. V shed 3 bases and J shed 4 bases, with 10 bases lying between them. CDR1 is SGHRS and CDR2 is YFSETQ in the germline V gene. The CDR3 bases are TGCGCCAGCAGCTACGACAGTCTTAATGAAAAACTGTTTTTT. Amino acids: CASSYDSLNEKLFF.

The J gene is TRBJ1-1, the V gene TRBV29-1; D not resolved. In germline, CDR1 is SQVTM, CDR2 ANQGSEA. The V and J ends lost 3 bases and 2 bases respectively, with 16 bases between them. The CDR3 sequence is 15 residues long. The CDR3 here is CSVEIYGRRNTEAFF. CDR3 coding DNA: TGCAGCGTTGAGATTTACGGCAGGAGAAACACTGAAGCTTTCTTT.

The chain carries TRBV20-1 and TRBJ1-1; tentative D call: TRBD1 (6 bases). The V end lost 3 bases, the J end lost 5 bases, and 13 bases lay between the germline ends. This CDR3 contains 13 residues. Germline CDR1 and CDR2: DFQATT and SNEGSKA (reference sequence). CDR3 residues: CSARKAGATEAFF. In nucleotides, the CDR3 is TGCAGTGCTAGGAAAGCAGGGGCGACTGAAGCTTTCTTT.

Ten or more counts support this clonotype. The chain recombines TRBV12-5 with TRBJ2-1, with D hard to call. The CDR3 sequence is 10 residues long. V was pared by 1 base and J by 8 bases, with 0 bases between. The V gene's germline CDR1 is LGHNT and CDR2 FRNRAP. The CDR3 is CASGLDEQFF. The CDR3 region has the DNA TGTGCTAGTGGTTTGGATGAGCAGTTCTTC. Full variable domain (rest looked up from reference TRBV12-5 and TRBJ2-1): DARVTQTPRHKVTEMGQEVTMRCQPILGHNTVFWYRQTMMQGLELLAYFRNRAPLDDSGMPKDRFSAEMPDATLATLKIQPSEPRDSAVYFCASGLDEQFFGPGTRLTVL.

The J gene is TRBJ1-2, the V gene TRBV2; weak D call: TRBD1 (6 bases). The germline CDR1 and CDR2 sequences are SNHLY and FYNNEI. V lost 10 bases and J 10 bases, leaving 22 bases between the germline ends. The CDR3 loop spans 13 amino acids. CDR3 residues: CATTRGVDIDYTF. The CDR3 nucleotides read TGTGCCACCACGAGGGGGGTAGACATCGACTACACCTTC.

V gene TRBV24-1 combines with J gene TRBJ2-3; TRBD1 agrees at 8 bases. This CDR3 is built from 16 residues. Germline V lookup: CDR1 KGHDR, CDR2 SFDVKD. The junction had 5 bases not matched to a gene; V was cut back by 4 bases and J by 0 bases. The CDR3 spells CATSDVWDRSTDTQYF. The DNA of the CDR3 is TGTGCCACCAGTGACGTTTGGGACAGGAGCACAGATACGCAGTATTTT.

The chain is built from TRBV7-2 and TRBJ1-6, with TRBD1 matching 10 bases. The J segment lost 7 bases and the V segment lost 5 bases, leaving 5 bases of the junction unmatched. Germline V gene lookup returns CDR1 SGHTA and CDR2 FQGNSA. The CDR3 is 15 residues long. This CDR3 is CASSPGTGENSPLHF. CDR3 DNA: TGTGCCAGCAGCCCCGGGACAGGGGAAAATTCACCCCTCCACTTT.

As to this clonotype: One junction end does not reproduce the germline sequence, and a read error may be involved. V usage is TRBV25-1 and J usage is TRBJ1-2; 7 nucleotides line up with TRBD1. Looked up from germline, CDR1 is MGHDK and CDR2 is SYGVNS. The CDR3 consists of 13 residues. CDR3 residues: CVSANRGELGYTF. CDR3 DNA: TGTGTCAGCGCCAACAGGGGCGAGCTTGGCTACACCTTC.

This clonotype has only a few counts. The rearrangement joins TRBV6-5 to TRBJ2-7; no definite D call. With 4 bases removed from V and 1 base from J, the gap between germline ends came to 8 bases. Germline CDR1 is MNHEY and CDR2 is SVGAGI. The CDR3 is 13 residues long. In DNA, the CDR3 is TGTGCCAGCAGTTTCCAACCATCCTACGAGCAGTACTTC. Translated, it gives CASSFQPSYEQYF.

Ten or more counts support this clonotype. V and J are TRBV7-2 and TRBJ2-2; D is unclear. Deletions cut 4 bases from V and 1 base from J, with 7 bases between. From germline, CDR1 is SGHTA and CDR2 FQGNSA. The CDR3 has 14 residues. The DNA of the CDR3 is TGTGCCAGCAGCTCCGGACGGAACACCGGGGAGCTGTTTTTT. The encoded protein is CASSSGRNTGELFF.

Here the CDR3 DNA reads TGTGCCAGCAGTTTAGTGCCCTACCGAGGGAATGAGCAGTTCTTC. Protein: CASSLVPYRGNEQFF. The chain carries TRBV27 and TRBJ2-1; possibly TRBD2 for D (5 bases). The CDR3 is 15 amino acids. V lost 2 bases and J lost 7, with 15 bases in between. The V gene's germline CDR1 is MNHEY and CDR2 SMNVEV (reference sequence).